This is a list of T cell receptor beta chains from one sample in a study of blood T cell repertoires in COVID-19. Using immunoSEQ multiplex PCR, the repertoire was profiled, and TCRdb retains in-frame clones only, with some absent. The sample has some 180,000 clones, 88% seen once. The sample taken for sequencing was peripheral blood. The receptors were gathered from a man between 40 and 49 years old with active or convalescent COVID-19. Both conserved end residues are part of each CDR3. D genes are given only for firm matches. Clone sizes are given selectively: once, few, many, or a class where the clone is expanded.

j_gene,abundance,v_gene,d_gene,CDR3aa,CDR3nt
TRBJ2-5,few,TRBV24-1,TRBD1,CATKGQEETQYF,TGTGCCACCAAAGGACAGGAAGAGACCCAGTACTTC
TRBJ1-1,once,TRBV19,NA,CASSIDKNTEAFF,TGTGCCAGTAGTATAGACAAGAACACTGAAGCTTTCTTT
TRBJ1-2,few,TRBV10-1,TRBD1,CAKGQGGDYGYTF,TGCGCCAAGGGACAGGGGGGGGACTATGGCTACACCTTC
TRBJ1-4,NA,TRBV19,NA,CASSIQTAGEKLFF,TGTGCCAGTAGTATACAGACAGCTGGTGAAAAACTGTTTTTT
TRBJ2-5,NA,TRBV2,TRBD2,CASSESGGLKETQYF,TGTGCCAGCAGTGAATCGGGGGGGCTTAAAGAGACCCAGTACTTC
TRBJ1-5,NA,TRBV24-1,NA,CATSDKAVRQPQHF,TGTGCCACCAGTGACAAGGCGGTCCGTCAGCCCCAGCATTTT
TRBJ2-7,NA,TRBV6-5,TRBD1,CASSPTRQGAYEQYF,TGTGCCAGCAGTCCCACCCGGCAGGGGGCCTACGAGCAGTACTTC
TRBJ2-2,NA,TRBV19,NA,CASSSGMNTGELFF,TGTGCCAGTAGTAGCGGTATGAACACCGGGGAGCTGTTTTTT
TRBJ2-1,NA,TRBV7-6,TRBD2,CASSLYGTSGNEQFF,TGTGCCAGCAGCTTATATGGGACTAGTGGCAATGAGCAGTTCTTC
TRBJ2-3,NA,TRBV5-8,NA,CASMEGDTQYF,TGTGCCAGCATGGAGGGGGATACGCAGTATTTT
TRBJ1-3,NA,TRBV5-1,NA,CASREGYDGNTIYF,TGCGCCAGCAGGGAGGGCTACGACGGAAACACCATATATTTT
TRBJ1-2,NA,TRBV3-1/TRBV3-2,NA,CASSQLGAVYGYTF,TGTGCCAGCAGCCAATTGGGGGCGGTCTATGGCTACACCTTC
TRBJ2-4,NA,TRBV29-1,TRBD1,CSVAGQAAMAKNIQYF,TGCAGCGTTGCCGGACAGGCAGCTATGGCCAAAAACATTCAGTACTTC
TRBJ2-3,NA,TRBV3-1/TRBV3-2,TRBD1,CASSAGTVGGTDTQYF,TGTGCCAGCAGCGCCGGGACAGTGGGCGGCACAGATACGCAGTATTTT
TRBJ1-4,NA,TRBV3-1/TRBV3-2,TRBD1,CASEDTGGNEKLFF,TGTGCCAGCGAAGACACAGGGGGCAATGAAAAACTGTTTTTT
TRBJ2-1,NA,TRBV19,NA,CASSISRGRGYNEQFF,TGTGCCAGTAGTATATCAAGGGGTAGGGGTTACAATGAGCAGTTCTTC
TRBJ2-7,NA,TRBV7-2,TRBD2,CASSPGWGLAAYEQYF,TGTGCCAGCAGCCCGGGCTGGGGACTAGCAGCCTACGAGCAGTACTTC
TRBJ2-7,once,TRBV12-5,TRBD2,CASGLVLAGSSYEQYF,TGTGCTAGTGGTTTGGTATTAGCGGGATCCTCCTACGAGCAGTACTTC
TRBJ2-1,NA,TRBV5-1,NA,CASVKGLAWSRDEQFF,TGCGCCAGTGTTAAGGGGCTAGCGTGGAGTAGAGATGAGCAGTTCTTC
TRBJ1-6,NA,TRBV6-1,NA,CASSEAVGIEYNSPLHF,TGTGCCAGCAGTGAAGCGGTGGGCATCGAATATAATTCACCCCTCCACTTT
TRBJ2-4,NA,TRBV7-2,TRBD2,CASSPRVGLAVLAKNIQYF,TGTGCCAGCAGCCCTAGGGTAGGGCTAGCGGTGCTAGCCAAAAACATTCAGTACTTC
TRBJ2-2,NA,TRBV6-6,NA,CASSPDRMNTGELFF,TGTGCCAGCAGCCCTGACAGGATGAACACCGGGGAGCTGTTTTTT
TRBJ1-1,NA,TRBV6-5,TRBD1,CASSTQGQGGTEAFF,TGTGCCAGCAGTACTCAGGGACAGGGCGGCACTGAAGCTTTCTTT
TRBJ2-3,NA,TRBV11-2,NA,CASSSTRGNTDTQYF,TGTGCCAGCAGCTCAACTCGGGGAAACACAGATACGCAGTATTTT
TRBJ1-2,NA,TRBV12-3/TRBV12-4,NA,CASSKSWSGGYTF,TGTGCCAGCAGTAAAAGTTGGTCCGGGGGCTACACCTTC
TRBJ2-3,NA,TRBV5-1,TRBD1,CASSSQGWGTGTADTQYF,TGCGCCAGCAGCTCCCAAGGTTGGGGGACAGGGACAGCAGATACGCAGTATTTT
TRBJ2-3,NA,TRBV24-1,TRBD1,CATTPLGQGQGTQYF,TGTGCCACCACCCCCCTCGGACAGGGCCAAGGTACGCAGTATTTT
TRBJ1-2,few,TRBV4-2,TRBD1,CASSQDPGTDPFGYTF,TGTGCCAGCAGCCAGGACCCCGGGACAGACCCCTTCGGCTACACCTTC
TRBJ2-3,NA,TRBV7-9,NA,CASSFSGLAGDTQYF,TGTGCCAGCAGCTTTAGCGGTCTGGCTGGAGATACGCAGTATTTT
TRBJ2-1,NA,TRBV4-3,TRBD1,CASSPRTGGEQFF,TGCGCCAGCAGCCCGCGGACAGGAGGCGAGCAGTTCTTC
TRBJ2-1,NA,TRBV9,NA,CASSVGTGRFNEQFF,TGTGCCAGCAGCGTAGGTACAGGGCGGTTCAATGAGCAGTTCTTC
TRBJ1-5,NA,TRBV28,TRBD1,CASSSDRALNGNQPQHF,TGTGCCAGCAGTTCGGACAGGGCGCTTAATGGCAATCAGCCCCAGCATTTT
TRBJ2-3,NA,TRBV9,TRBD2,CASSVTAGTDTQYF,TGTGCCAGCAGCGTAACAGCGGGGACAGATACGCAGTATTTT
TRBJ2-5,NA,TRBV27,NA,CACSSGQPGQETQYF,TGTGCCTGTTCTAGCGGACAGCCAGGCCAAGAGACCCAGTACTTC
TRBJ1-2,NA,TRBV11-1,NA,CASSLDGQASYGYTF,TGTGCCAGCAGCTTAGATGGGCAGGCCAGCTATGGCTACACCTTC
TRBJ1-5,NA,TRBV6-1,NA,CASSEGLVRSNQPQHF,TGTGCCAGCAGTGAAGGACTAGTCAGGAGCAATCAGCCCCAGCATTTT
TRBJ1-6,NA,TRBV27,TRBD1,CASSLRGGPETYNSPLHF,TGTGCCAGCAGTTTGAGAGGGGGCCCTGAAACCTATAATTCACCCCTCCACTTT
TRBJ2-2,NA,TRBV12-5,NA,CASGLVFSGDAGELFF,TGTGCTAGTGGTTTGGTATTCTCGGGGGACGCCGGGGAGCTGTTTTTT
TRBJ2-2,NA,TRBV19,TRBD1,CATWTGRYTGELFF,TGTGCCACCTGGACAGGTCGGTACACCGGGGAGCTGTTTTTT
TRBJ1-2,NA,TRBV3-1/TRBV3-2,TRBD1,CASSPSGGTAGLFSF,TGTGCCAGCAGCCCCTCAGGGGGAACGGCCGGTTTGTTCTCCTTC
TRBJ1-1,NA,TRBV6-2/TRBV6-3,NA,CASSYSRTTNTEAFF,TGTGCCAGCAGTTACTCGAGAACCACGAACACTGAAGCTTTCTTT
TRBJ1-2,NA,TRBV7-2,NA,CASSLVQASNYGYTF,TGTGCCAGCAGCTTAGTCCAGGCCTCTAACTATGGCTACACCTTC